These 29 T cell receptor beta chains came from one sample sequenced in a study of long-term antiretroviral therapy in people with HIV. The libraries were made with immunoSEQ v3.0 at survey level. TCRdb's table, derived via immunoSEQ multiplex PCR, lists solely in-frame clones and lacks some. Altogether 25,000 to 35,000 clones are present, around 78% being singletons, with the ten largest covering roughly 8.2%. This specimen consisted of unsorted PBMCs, obtained 3.1 years after starting antiretroviral therapy. The receptors derive from a woman in her 50s with HIV.

This rearrangement joins TRBV7-9 to TRBJ2-1; possible D gene TRBD2, 7 bases. Germline-derived CDR1 and CDR2 are SEHNR and FQNEAQ (reference sequence). Trimming left V 7 bases short and J 7 bases short, with 11 bases between. The CDR3 has 12 residues. DNA for the CDR3: TGTGCCAGCAACCGGGGGGCAAATGAGCAGTTCTTC. Its translation: CASNRGANEQFF. The whole variable domain, remainder taken from reference TRBV7-9 and TRBJ2-1, is DTGVSQNPRHKITKRGQNVTFRCDPISEHNRLYWYRQTLGQGPEFLTYFQNEAQLEKSRLLSDRFSAERPKGSFSTLEIQRTEQGDSAMYLCASNRGANEQFFGPGTRLTVL.

This clone was counted only a few times. This chain connects TRBV4-2 to TRBJ1-2, with D unclear. This CDR3 is built from 13 residues. V lost 0 bases, J lost 8 bases, and 10 bases lay in between. The germline V gene encodes CDR1 LGHNA and CDR2 YNFKEQ. The CDR3 loop reads CASSQDRESGYTF. DNA of the CDR3: TGTGCCAGCAGCCAAGACCGTGAATCCGGCTACACCTTC.

The chain has TRBV9 and TRBJ2-2, with TRBD1 as a possible D gene (6 bases). The V end lost 0 bases, the J end lost 2 bases, and 11 bases lay between the germline ends. Germline V CDR1 and CDR2: SGDLS, YYNGEE. The CDR3 is 16 amino acids. CDR3: CASSVAVGANTGELFF. In nucleotides, the CDR3 is TGTGCCAGCAGCGTAGCAGTGGGGGCAAACACCGGGGAGCTGTTTTTT.

V usage is TRBV27 and J usage is TRBJ1-5, with unresolved D. The CDR3 is 13 amino acids. The germline V and J ends were trimmed by 4 bases and 3 bases, with 7 bases remaining between them. Germline values: CDR1 MNHEY, CDR2 SMNVEV (reference sequence). The CDR3 DNA follows: TGTGCCAGCAGTTACTCCGTCAATCAGCCCCAGCATTTT. Its translation: CASSYSVNQPQHF.

This chain joins TRBV5-1 and TRBJ1-1; TRBD1 matches 7 bases. In germline, CDR1 is SGHRS, CDR2 YFSETQ. The CDR3 extends over 14 amino acids. V dropped 4 bases and J dropped 2; count of bases not matched to a gene: 5. The CDR3 loop is CASSPGTANTEAFF. In nucleotides, the CDR3 is TGCGCCAGCAGCCCGGGGACAGCAAACACTGAAGCTTTCTTT.

This clone was observed a single time. V usage is TRBV19 and J usage is TRBJ1-1; the D gene is possibly TRBD1 (5 bases). Germline V gene lookup returns CDR1 LNHDA and CDR2 SQIVND (reference sequence). V gave up 1 base and J gave up 7 bases, with 7 bases separating them. This CDR3 has 12 residues. As DNA, the CDR3 is TGTGCCAGTAGTATAGTGGGGGTTGAAGCTTTCTTT. This gives the protein CASSIVGVEAFF.

The V and J genes are TRBV6-6 and TRBJ1-2; TRBD1 is a possible D gene (6 bases). Germline CDR1 MNHNY, CDR2 SVGAGI (reference sequence). The CDR3 is made up of 14 amino acids. V was pared by 6 bases and J by 2 bases, with 13 bases between. Here the CDR3 DNA reads TGTGCCAGCAGCCCAAGCAGGGGAAACTATGGCTACACCTTC. It yields the protein CASSPSRGNYGYTF.

The rearrangement links TRBV30 to TRBJ2-5; the D is unclear. The CDR3 loop spans 12 amino acids. CDR1 is GTSNPN and CDR2 is SVGIG in the germline V gene (reference sequence). V was clipped by 3 bases and J by 6 bases, with 11 bases between them. The CDR3 bases are TGTGCCTGGAGCGACGGTCGACAGACCCAGTACTTC. Its protein product is CAWSDGRQTQYF.

V gene TRBV10-1 combines with J gene TRBJ1-4; TRBD1 is a possible D gene (6 bases). V was clipped by 6 bases and J by 2 bases, with 13 bases between them. The CDR3 runs to 15 residues. CDR1 is WNHNN, CDR2 SYGVQD, per germline (reference sequence). The CDR3 DNA reads as TGCGCCAGCAGGAACAGGGATGGGACTAATGAAAAACTGTTTTTT. Translated: CASRNRDGTNEKLFF.

The genes are TRBV5-1 and TRBJ2-2, with D tentatively TRBD1 or TRBD2 (5 bases each). Germline assignment: CDR1 SGHRS and CDR2 YFSETQ. There are 17 residues in the CDR3. The germline V and J ends were trimmed by 3 bases and 0 bases, with 15 bases remaining between them. The CDR3 protein is CASSWGTGRSNTGELFF. Written as DNA, the CDR3 is TGCGCCAGCAGCTGGGGAACGGGACGGTCGAACACCGGGGAGCTGTTTTTT.

The V gene is TRBV7-2, the J gene TRBJ2-2, with 7 positions matching TRBD1. Germline CDR1 and CDR2: SGHTA and FQGNSA. This CDR3 has 16 residues. Trimming cost V 8 bases and J 3 bases; bases outside gene matches: 12. In nucleotides, the CDR3 is TGTGCCAGCTCCGTGGACGGGACAGCTTACACCGGGGAGCTGTTTTTT. Translating it yields CASSVDGTAYTGELFF. Full variable domain (missing parts from reference TRBV7-2 and TRBJ2-2): GAGVSQSPSNKVTEKGKDVELRCDPISGHTALYWYRQSLGQGLEFLIYFQGNSAPDKSGLPSDRFSAERTGGSVSTLTIQRTQQEDSAVYLCASSVDGTAYTGELFFGEGSRLTVL.

The chain combines TRBV9 with TRBJ1-5, with 7 bases that match TRBD1. Trimming removed 3 bases from V and 0 bases from J; junction bases left unmatched: 3. From germline, CDR1 is SGDLS and CDR2 YYNGEE. The CDR3 extends over 15 amino acids. CDR3 protein: CASSGDSYSNQPQHF. CDR3 nucleotides: TGTGCCAGCAGCGGGGACAGTTATAGCAATCAGCCCCAGCATTTT.

The chain recombines TRBV30 with TRBJ2-2; the match to TRBD2 covers 7 bases. The CDR3 contains 14 residues. J was trimmed by 6 bases and V by 8 bases; bases with no gene match: 12. Germline-derived CDR1 and CDR2 are GTSNPN and SVGIG (reference sequence). The CDR3 region is CAVAPLGRAGELFF. The CDR3 bases are TGTGCCGTAGCCCCCTTGGGGAGGGCCGGGGAGCTGTTTTTT.

The rearrangement joins TRBV6-6 to TRBJ2-7, with 10 bases that match TRBD2. Germline V lookup: CDR1 MNHNY, CDR2 SVGAGI (reference sequence). The junction had 6 bases not matched to a gene; V was cut back by 5 bases and J by 2 bases. The CDR3 totals 15 residues. The CDR3 coding sequence is TGTGCCAGCAGTCGGAGCGGGGGGGCCACCTACGAGCAGTACTTC. This codes for CASSRSGGATYEQYF.

The chain combines TRBV18 with TRBJ1-5; a possible D gene is TRBD1 (5 bases). The ends were cut back, 4 bases at V and 4 bases at J, with 14 bases in the middle. Looked up from germline, CDR1 is KGHSH and CDR2 is LQKENI. There are 15 residues in the CDR3. CDR3 DNA sequence: TGTGCCAGCTCACTCGGGACGATAGATAATCAGCCCCAGCATTTT. It yields the protein CASSLGTIDNQPQHF.

This clone turned up a few times. The J gene is TRBJ1-6, the V gene TRBV2; 8 nucleotides agree with TRBD1. V shed 7 bases and J 9 bases; nucleotides not matched to a gene: 5. Germline V gives CDR1 SNHLY, CDR2 FYNNEI. This CDR3 contains 13 residues. CDR3: CASNAGGSSPLHF. The CDR3 DNA follows: TGTGCCAGCAACGCAGGGGGCAGTTCACCCCTCCACTTT.

V is TRBV7-8 and J is TRBJ1-5; 7 positions agree with TRBD1. Germline trimming cut 1 base from V and 4 bases from J; bases unmatched to any gene: 4. The CDR3 runs to 15 residues. Germline-derived CDR1 and CDR2 are SGHVS and FQNEAQ. The CDR3 sequence: CASSLDGRGNQPQHF. The CDR3 DNA sequence: TGTGCCAGCAGCTTAGATGGCAGGGGGAATCAGCCCCAGCATTTT.

The J gene is TRBJ2-1, the V gene TRBV7-8, with TRBD2 identical over 10 bases. The CDR3 is 18 amino acids. V shed 3 bases, J shed 0 bases, and the junction held 8 bases outside the gene matches. CDR1 is SGHVS, CDR2 FQNEAQ, per germline. In nucleotides, the CDR3 is TGTGCCAGCAGCTTCGACCCTAGCGGGGGCCACTCCTACAATGAGCAGTTCTTC. It translates to CASSFDPSGGHSYNEQFF.

The chain combines TRBV5-6 with TRBJ2-5; 10 bases match TRBD2. V lost 1 base, J lost 5 bases, and 14 bases stayed unmatched. CDR3 length: 18 residues. CDR1 and CDR2 (germline): SGHDT, YYEEEE. DNA of the CDR3: TGTGCCAGCAGCTTGATGGGGCTAGCGGGGGTCGGGAGGGAGACCCAGTACTTC. Amino acids: CASSLMGLAGVGRETQYF.

The chain joins TRBV27 to TRBJ1-3; D gene unclear. The ends were cut back, 4 bases at V and 4 bases at J, with 14 bases in the middle. The CDR3 spans 15 residues. Per the germline V gene, CDR1 is MNHEY and CDR2 is SMNVEV (reference sequence). The DNA for the CDR3 is TGTGCCAGCAGTTCCGTGGGATCCGCAGGAAACACCATATATTTT. Protein sequence: CASSSVGSAGNTIYF.

The gene calls are TRBV7-3 and TRBJ2-2, with no clear D. Germline values: CDR1 SGHTA, CDR2 FQGTGA. The CDR3 has 13 residues. V was trimmed by 5 bases and J by 6 bases, leaving 10 bases between them. The chain's CDR3 is CASSPQGSGELFF. In nucleotides, the CDR3 is TGTGCCAGCAGCCCTCAAGGTTCCGGGGAGCTGTTTTTT.

This chain joins TRBV14 and TRBJ2-2; TRBD1 might be the D (7 bases). Germline values: CDR1 SGHDN, CDR2 FVKESK. Deletions cut 6 bases from V and 6 bases from J, with 17 bases between. The CDR3 extends over 15 amino acids. This CDR3 is CASRRTGGSAGELFF. The DNA for the CDR3 is TGTGCCAGCAGACGGACAGGAGGGAGCGCCGGGGAGCTGTTTTTT.

CDR3 region: CASRRLAGGIVDTQYF. DNA for the CDR3: TGCGCCAGCAGACGACTAGCGGGGGGGATTGTAGATACGCAGTATTTT. The V and J genes are TRBV5-1 and TRBJ2-3; 14 bases are a match to TRBD2. V was pared by 5 bases and J by 5 bases, with 7 bases of the junction left unmatched. The length of the CDR3 is 16 residues. From germline, CDR1 is SGHRS and CDR2 YFSETQ.

The chain combines TRBV27 with TRBJ2-2; no clear D gene. The CDR3 extends over 13 amino acids. Germline V gene sequence: CDR1 MNHEY, CDR2 SMNVEV (reference sequence). With 6 bases removed from V and 6 bases from J, the gap between germline ends came to 11 bases. The CDR3 reads CASSPIGPGELFF. The DNA of the CDR3 is TGTGCCAGCAGCCCCATTGGACCCGGGGAGCTGTTTTTT.

This clone was found once. The rearrangement uses TRBV27 and TRBJ1-2; no clear D. V was trimmed by 5 bases and J by 2 bases, leaving 9 bases between them. CDR3 length: 13 amino acids. Germline loops: CDR1 MNHEY, CDR2 SMNVEV (reference sequence). The CDR3 DNA follows: TGTGCCAGCAGTCGGGATCCAAACTATGGCTACACCTTC. It specifies CASSRDPNYGYTF.

This rearrangement joins TRBV5-5 to TRBJ1-1; TRBD1 might be the D (6 bases). CDR3 size: 17 residues. Germline loops: CDR1 SGHKS, CDR2 YYEKEE (reference sequence). V lost 5 bases and J 2 bases, leaving 22 bases between the germline ends. CDR3 DNA sequence: TGTGCCAGCAGGACCGACAGGATCCCCGTACTAAACACTGAAGCTTTCTTT. As protein: CASRTDRIPVLNTEAFF.

This clone was seen a handful of times. The chain is built from TRBV10-1 and TRBJ1-2, with D perhaps TRBD1 (5 bases). There are 15 residues in the CDR3. Trimming removed 3 bases from V and 6 bases from J, with 17 bases in between. From germline, CDR1 is WNHNN and CDR2 SYGVQD (reference sequence). In DNA form, the CDR3 reads TGCGCCAGCAGTGAAGGTCGATCAGGGTTGAATGGCTACACCTTC. Translation: CASSEGRSGLNGYTF.

V usage is TRBV6-4 and J usage is TRBJ1-1; no clear D. Germline loops: CDR1 MRHNA, CDR2 SNTAGT. The CDR3 extends over 13 amino acids. Trimming stripped 0 bases from V and 5 bases from J, with 7 bases between. The CDR3 nucleotides are TGTGCCAGCAGTGACTCGGCGGGGACTGAAGCTTTCTTT. As protein: CASSDSAGTEAFF.

The V call is TRBV5-1, the J call TRBJ1-4; 9 nucleotides align to TRBD1. Germline CDR1 and CDR2: SGHRS and YFSETQ. V trimming: 4 bases; J trimming: 5 bases; junction bases outside the gene matches: 3. The CDR3 contains 14 residues. The CDR3 DNA sequence: TGCGCCAGCAGCACCGGGACAGGGAATGAAAAACTGTTTTTT. Protein: CASSTGTGNEKLFF.